This T cell receptor (beta chain) was recovered during a study of blood T cell repertoires in COVID-19. Across the study: In each case, the material was cDNA or gDNA derived from T cells, B-cell-depleted T cells, or PBMCs.

Patients of the Seattle cohort, enrolled during active infection, were followed longitudinally. In the authors' methods: From reference gene primer amplification, estimates of nucleated cell counts were derived. Sequenced by immunoSEQ multiplex PCR; TCRdb stores in-frame clones only, minus some. The V and J calls and clone size were taken over from that table, and D and trimming were inferred from the DNA. This table has 200,000 to 300,000 clones, 85% to 90% appearing once. Per germline, CDR1 LGHNA and CDR2 YSLEER. Trimming shortened V by 3 bases and J by 4 bases, and 13 bases separated the two germline ends. This CDR3 spans 15 amino acids.

The sample comprised peripheral blood. The gene calls are TRBV4-3 and TRBJ1-3, with D tentatively TRBD1 (5 bases). The TCR originated in a woman aged 60-70 years with COVID-19, enrolled during active disease. The CDR3 sequence: CASSQLRGSGNTIYF. The DNA of the CDR3 is TGCGCCAGCAGCCAGCTAAGGGGTTCGGGAAACACCATATATTTT.